This section outlines one T cell receptor (beta chain) sequence together with its context. Its target is not known. The sample originates from a study of T cell responses to AZD1222 COVID-19 vaccine. There are 16 residues in the CDR3. Germline V gene data show CDR1 as MNHEY and CDR2 as SMNVEV (reference sequence). V shed 1 base and J shed 3 bases, with 12 bases lying between them. Study-wide results and caveats: Only a handful of AZD1222 recipients, roughly six in all, had baseline seropositivity. The donors showed a predominance of white British ancestry and of females, with possible underestimation of clonal diversity. Variant regions that are unmutated are reportedly the target of nearly half of spike-specific TCRs.

The table came from immunoSEQ multiplex PCR; TCRdb's copy has only in-frame clones and leaves some out. The sample shows approximately 140,000 clones, around nine tenths of them seen only once. The clonotype comes from an adult in good health. The J gene is TRBJ1-4, the V gene TRBV27; D not resolved. The sample consisted of peripheral blood, taken on day 0 of MenACWY control vaccination. The CDR3 DNA reads as TGTGCCAGCAGTTTATTCGCACAGCCAGCTAATGAAAAACTGTTTTTT. It is translated as CASSLFAQPANEKLFF.